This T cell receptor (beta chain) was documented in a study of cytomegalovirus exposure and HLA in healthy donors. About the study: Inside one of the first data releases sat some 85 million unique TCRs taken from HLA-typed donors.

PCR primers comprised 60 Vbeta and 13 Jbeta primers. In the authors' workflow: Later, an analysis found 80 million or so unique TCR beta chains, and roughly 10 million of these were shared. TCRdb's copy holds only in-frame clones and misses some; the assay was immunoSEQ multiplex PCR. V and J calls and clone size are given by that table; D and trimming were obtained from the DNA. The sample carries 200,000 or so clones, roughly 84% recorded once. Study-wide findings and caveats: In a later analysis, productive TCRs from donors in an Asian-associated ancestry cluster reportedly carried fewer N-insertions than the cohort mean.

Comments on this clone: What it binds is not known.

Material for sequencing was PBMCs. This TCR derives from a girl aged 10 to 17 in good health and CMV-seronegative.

CDR3: CASSPPDRAQPQHF. CDR3 nucleotides: TGTGCCAGCAGTCCTCCCGACAGGGCCCAGCCCCAGCATTTT. V gene TRBV28 combines with J gene TRBJ1-5; 7 nucleotides align to TRBD1. The CDR3 sequence is 14 residues long. Germline loops: CDR1 MDHEN, CDR2 SYDVKM. V was pared by 5 bases and J by 7 bases, with 8 bases of the junction left unmatched.